A selection of T cell receptor beta chains follows, all from one sample in a study of shared clonotypes between healthy human individuals. The method was immunoSEQ multiplex PCR; TCRdb's version includes in-frame clones alone and lacks a portion of them. The repertoire consists of more than 850,000 clones, with more than 75% occurring once and the leading ten covering 0.52%. Sample: memory CD4+ T cells from PBMCs. The receptors derive from a man between 18 and 35 years old in good health. Some clones in this sample may be carry-over from other donors' samples. Both conserved end residues are part of each CDR3. A D gene is named only where the DNA matches it firmly. Rows may omit the clone size; those that give it use once, few, many or a size class.

clone size: .; V gene: TRBV5-4; D gene: TRBD1; J gene: TRBJ1-1; CDR3 DNA: TGTGCCAGCAGCCTACAGGGGGTTTACACTGAAGCTTTCTTT; CDR3 protein: CASSLQGVYTEAFF
clone size: .; V gene: TRBV7-9; D gene: .; J gene: TRBJ1-2; CDR3 DNA: TGTGCCAGCAGCTTAGAGGCGCGTGGCTACACCTTC; CDR3 protein: CASSLEARGYTF
clone size: .; V gene: TRBV7-9; D gene: .; J gene: TRBJ2-5; CDR3 DNA: TGTGCCAGCAGCGCCGCAGAGACCCAGTACTTC; CDR3 protein: CASSAAETQYF
clone size: few; V gene: TRBV19; D gene: TRBD1; J gene: TRBJ1-2; CDR3 DNA: TGTGCCAGTACCTTGGAGCAGGGGGTCTATGGCTACACCTTC; CDR3 protein: CASTLEQGVYGYTF
clone size: .; V gene: TRBV2; D gene: .; J gene: TRBJ1-1; CDR3 DNA: TGTGCCAGCAGTGGGCAGCTCGTAACAGAAGCTTTCTTT; CDR3 protein: CASSGQLVTEAFF
clone size: few; V gene: TRBV30; D gene: .; J gene: TRBJ1-1; CDR3 DNA: TGTGCCTGGAGTGTCTCGGGGAGGGGCGAGGTCACTGAAGCTTTCTTT; CDR3 protein: CAWSVSGRGEVTEAFF
clone size: once; V gene: TRBV5-5; D gene: .; J gene: TRBJ1-2; CDR3 DNA: TGTGCCAGCAGCTTGGCCGTGGGAGGCTACACCTTC; CDR3 protein: CASSLAVGGYTF
clone size: once; V gene: TRBV5-1; D gene: .; J gene: TRBJ1-4; CDR3 DNA: TGCGCCAGCAGCCTGGACGGGGGCGCGACTAATGAAAAACTGTTTTTT; CDR3 protein: CASSLDGGATNEKLFF
clone size: .; V gene: TRBV5-1; D gene: TRBD1; J gene: TRBJ1-1; CDR3 DNA: TGCGCCAGCAGCCACGACAGGGCCCTAAACACTGAAGCTTTCTTT; CDR3 protein: CASSHDRALNTEAFF
clone size: .; V gene: TRBV5-4; D gene: .; J gene: TRBJ2-2; CDR3 DNA: TGTGCCAGCAGCTTGGCCCGAACCGGGGAGCTGTTTTTT; CDR3 protein: CASSLARTGELFF
clone size: .; V gene: TRBV11-3; D gene: TRBD2; J gene: TRBJ2-7; CDR3 DNA: TGTGCCAGCAGCTTAGGCGGGGGCTCCTACGAGCAGTACTTC; CDR3 protein: CASSLGGGSYEQYF
clone size: .; V gene: TRBV19; D gene: .; J gene: TRBJ2-2; CDR3 DNA: TGTGCCGCTTCGAAAGGGGGGGAGCCCGGGGAGCTGTTTTTT; CDR3 protein: CAASKGGEPGELFF
clone size: .; V gene: TRBV6-5; D gene: TRBD1; J gene: TRBJ1-5; CDR3 DNA: TGTGCCAGCAGTCAGGGGGCAGGCAATCAGCCCCAGCATTTT; CDR3 protein: CASSQGAGNQPQHF
clone size: .; V gene: TRBV2; D gene: .; J gene: TRBJ2-3; CDR3 DNA: TGTGCCAGCTCGCCAGGGGACACAGATACGCAGTATTTT; CDR3 protein: CASSPGDTDTQYF
clone size: .; V gene: TRBV4-1; D gene: TRBD1; J gene: TRBJ2-7; CDR3 DNA: TGCGCCAGCAGCCAAGGACTTAGGGGGACAGGCGAGCAGTACTTC; CDR3 protein: CASSQGLRGTGEQYF
clone size: .; V gene: TRBV11-2; D gene: TRBD2; J gene: TRBJ2-7; CDR3 DNA: TGTGCCAGCAGAGCTAGCGGGATATACGAGCAGTACTTC; CDR3 protein: CASRASGIYEQYF
clone size: .; V gene: TRBV21-1; D gene: .; J gene: TRBJ2-2; CDR3 DNA: TGTGCCAGCAGCATAAGGCGGAACACCGGGGAGCTGTTTTTT; CDR3 protein: CASSIRRNTGELFF
clone size: .; V gene: TRBV7-2; D gene: .; J gene: TRBJ2-7; CDR3 DNA: TGTGCCAGCAGCCCACAGGTTACCTACGAGCAGTACTTC; CDR3 protein: CASSPQVTYEQYF
clone size: few; V gene: TRBV4-2; D gene: .; J gene: TRBJ1-2; CDR3 DNA: TGTGCCAGCAGCCATCCCGCTTGGGGCTACACCTTC; CDR3 protein: CASSHPAWGYTF
clone size: few; V gene: TRBV2; D gene: .; J gene: TRBJ1-5; CDR3 DNA: TGTGCCAGCAGTATCGGCCAAGGGGGCAATCAGCCCCAGCATTTT; CDR3 protein: CASSIGQGGNQPQHF
clone size: few; V gene: TRBV28; D gene: TRBD2; J gene: TRBJ2-3; CDR3 DNA: TGTGCCAGCAGCGGAGCGGGAGGAGGGACAGATACGCAGTATTTT; CDR3 protein: CASSGAGGGTDTQYF
clone size: .; V gene: TRBV11-3; D gene: TRBD2; J gene: TRBJ2-1; CDR3 DNA: TGTGCCAGCAGCTTAGGCCCTAGCGGGGGAGACAATGAGCAGTTCTTC; CDR3 protein: CASSLGPSGGDNEQFF
clone size: .; V gene: TRBV11-2; D gene: TRBD2; J gene: TRBJ2-5; CDR3 DNA: TGTGCCAGCAGCTACCAGCGGGGGTCCCAAGAGACCCAGTACTTC; CDR3 protein: CASSYQRGSQETQYF
clone size: .; V gene: TRBV7-3; D gene: .; J gene: TRBJ1-1; CDR3 DNA: TGTGCCAGCAGCTTAGTAGGGGTGAACACTGAAGCTTTCTTT; CDR3 protein: CASSLVGVNTEAFF
clone size: .; V gene: TRBV28; D gene: .; J gene: TRBJ1-2; CDR3 DNA: TGTGCCAGCAGTTTGGGAGACTATGGCTACACCTTC; CDR3 protein: CASSLGDYGYTF
clone size: few; V gene: TRBV7-3; D gene: .; J gene: TRBJ2-2; CDR3 DNA: TGTGCCAGCAGCTTAATTTCCGGCGGGGAGCTGTTTTTT; CDR3 protein: CASSLISGGELFF
clone size: .; V gene: TRBV4-1; D gene: TRBD2; J gene: TRBJ2-7; CDR3 DNA: TGCGCCAGCACCTCGACTAGCGGGAACTCCTACGAGCAGTACTTC; CDR3 protein: CASTSTSGNSYEQYF
clone size: .; V gene: TRBV29-1; D gene: .; J gene: TRBJ2-7; CDR3 DNA: TGCAGCGTTTCACAGTGGGCGGGAGAGCAGTACTTC; CDR3 protein: CSVSQWAGEQYF
clone size: .; V gene: TRBV5-1; D gene: .; J gene: TRBJ1-1; CDR3 DNA: TGCGCCAGCAGCTCTAATACGGGGAACACTGAAGCTTTCTTT; CDR3 protein: CASSSNTGNTEAFF
clone size: once; V gene: TRBV9; D gene: .; J gene: TRBJ1-2; CDR3 DNA: TGTGCCAGCAGCGTAGAGACACATGCGGGGTATGGCTACACCTTC; CDR3 protein: CASSVETHAGYGYTF
clone size: .; V gene: TRBV6-5; D gene: .; J gene: TRBJ2-5; CDR3 DNA: TGTGCCAGCAGTTACTCGATGGAGGGGGCTGAGACCCAGTACTTC; CDR3 protein: CASSYSMEGAETQYF
clone size: .; V gene: TRBV5-1; D gene: TRBD1; J gene: TRBJ2-5; CDR3 DNA: TGCGCCAGCAGCCCGGGACAGCAAGGGGAGACCCAGTACTTC; CDR3 protein: CASSPGQQGETQYF
clone size: few; V gene: TRBV13; D gene: TRBD1; J gene: TRBJ2-5; CDR3 DNA: TGTGCCAGCAGCTTAATCGGGACAGCCCAGTACTTC; CDR3 protein: CASSLIGTAQYF
clone size: .; V gene: TRBV7-3; D gene: TRBD2; J gene: TRBJ2-1; CDR3 DNA: TGTGCCAGCAGCCAGGGACTAGCGGTGTACAATGAGCAGTTCTTC; CDR3 protein: CASSQGLAVYNEQFF
clone size: .; V gene: TRBV19; D gene: .; J gene: TRBJ1-3; CDR3 DNA: TGTGCCGCAGGGCCCGGCTCTGGAAACACCATATATTTT; CDR3 protein: CAAGPGSGNTIYF
clone size: .; V gene: TRBV7-9; D gene: .; J gene: TRBJ1-6; CDR3 DNA: TGTGCCAGCAGCATCGGGACGGATTCACCCCTCCACTTT; CDR3 protein: CASSIGTDSPLHF
clone size: .; V gene: TRBV28; D gene: TRBD1; J gene: TRBJ1-5; CDR3 DNA: TGTGCCAGCAGTCAGCCGGGACAGGGCCAAAATCAGCCCCAGCATTTT; CDR3 protein: CASSQPGQGQNQPQHF
clone size: .; V gene: TRBV28; D gene: TRBD1; J gene: TRBJ1-4; CDR3 DNA: TGTGCCAGCAGTCTAACAGGGGCTGCGGGTCCCAATGAAAAACTGTTTTTT; CDR3 protein: CASSLTGAAGPNEKLFF
clone size: .; V gene: TRBV5-1; D gene: TRBD1; J gene: TRBJ2-5; CDR3 DNA: TGCGCCAGCAGTCCACAGGGGGCGGGGGAGACCCAGTACTTC; CDR3 protein: CASSPQGAGETQYF
clone size: few; V gene: TRBV9; D gene: TRBD2; J gene: TRBJ2-1; CDR3 DNA: TGTGCCAGCAGCGCTTTAGCGGGGAACTACAATGAGCAGTTCTTC; CDR3 protein: CASSALAGNYNEQFF
clone size: .; V gene: TRBV2; D gene: TRBD1; J gene: TRBJ2-7; CDR3 DNA: TGTGCCAGCAGTAAACAAAGGAGGGACAGGGGGCGACACGAGCAGTACTTC; CDR3 protein: CASSKQRRDRGRHEQYF
clone size: .; V gene: TRBV4-3; D gene: .; J gene: TRBJ1-4; CDR3 DNA: TGCGCCAGCAGCCACTCGGGGCAGTTTAATGAAAAACTGTTTTTT; CDR3 protein: CASSHSGQFNEKLFF
clone size: .; V gene: TRBV28; D gene: .; J gene: TRBJ2-4; CDR3 DNA: TGTGCCAGTTTGGAGTGGGGAAAAGGGAACATTCAGTACTTC; CDR3 protein: CASLEWGKGNIQYF
clone size: .; V gene: TRBV27; D gene: .; J gene: TRBJ2-5; CDR3 DNA: TGTGCCAGCAGTGCCGCCCCAGGGGTATGGGAGACCCAGTACTTC; CDR3 protein: CASSAAPGVWETQYF
clone size: .; V gene: TRBV2; D gene: .; J gene: TRBJ2-5; CDR3 DNA: TGTGCCAGCAGTTCTGACACCTCCGAGACCCAGTACTTC; CDR3 protein: CASSSDTSETQYF
clone size: .; V gene: TRBV11-3; D gene: .; J gene: TRBJ1-2; CDR3 DNA: TGTGCCAGCAGCCCAGGGGTGCACAGGGAACTGACCTCATATGGCTACACCTTC; CDR3 protein: CASSPGVHRELTSYGYTF
clone size: .; V gene: TRBV4-2; D gene: .; J gene: TRBJ2-5; CDR3 DNA: TGTGCCAGCAGCGTAGCGAGGGCGGAGACCCAGTACTTC; CDR3 protein: CASSVARAETQYF
clone size: many; V gene: TRBV19; D gene: TRBD1; J gene: TRBJ1-2; CDR3 DNA: TGTGCCAGTAGTCCGGGACAGGGATTTGGCGGCTACACCTTC; CDR3 protein: CASSPGQGFGGYTF
clone size: .; V gene: TRBV6-6; D gene: TRBD1; J gene: TRBJ1-5; CDR3 DNA: TGTGCCAGCAGCCGGGGACAGAGAGATCAGCCCCAGCATTTT; CDR3 protein: CASSRGQRDQPQHF
clone size: few; V gene: TRBV15; D gene: TRBD2; J gene: TRBJ2-3; CDR3 DNA: TGTGCCACCAGCAGTCAGAGAGCGGGAGGAGATACGCAGTATTTT; CDR3 protein: CATSSQRAGGDTQYF
clone size: few; V gene: TRBV6-1; D gene: .; J gene: TRBJ2-2; CDR3 DNA: TGTGCCAGCAGTGAACCCGGGGTCACCGGGGAGCTGTTTTTT; CDR3 protein: CASSEPGVTGELFF